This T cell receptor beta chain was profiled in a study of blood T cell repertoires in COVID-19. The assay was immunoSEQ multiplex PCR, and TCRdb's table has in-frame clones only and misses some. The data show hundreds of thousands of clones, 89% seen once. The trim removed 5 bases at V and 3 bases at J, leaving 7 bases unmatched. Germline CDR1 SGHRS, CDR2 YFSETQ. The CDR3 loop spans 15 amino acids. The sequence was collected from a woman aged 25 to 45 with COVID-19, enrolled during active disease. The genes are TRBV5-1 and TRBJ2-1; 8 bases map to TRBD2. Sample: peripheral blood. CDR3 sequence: CASSAAGGLYNEQFF. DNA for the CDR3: TGCGCCAGCAGTGCGGCGGGGGGACTCTACAATGAGCAGTTCTTC.